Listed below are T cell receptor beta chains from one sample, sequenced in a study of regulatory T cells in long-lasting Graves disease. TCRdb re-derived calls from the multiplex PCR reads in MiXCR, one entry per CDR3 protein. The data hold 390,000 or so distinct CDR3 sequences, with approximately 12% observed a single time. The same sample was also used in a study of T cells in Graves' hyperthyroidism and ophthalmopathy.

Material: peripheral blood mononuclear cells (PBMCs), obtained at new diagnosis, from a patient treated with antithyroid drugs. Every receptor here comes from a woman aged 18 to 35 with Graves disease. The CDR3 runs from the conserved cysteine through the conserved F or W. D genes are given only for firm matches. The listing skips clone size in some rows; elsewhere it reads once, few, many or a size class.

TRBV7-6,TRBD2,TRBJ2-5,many,CASSPRPPGLAFETQYF,TGTGCCAGCAGCCCCCGCCCACCGGGACTAGCCTTCGAGACCCAGTACTTC
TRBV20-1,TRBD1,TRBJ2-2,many,CSARPGGTNTGELFF,TGCAGTGCTAGGCCAGGGGGAACGAACACCGGGGAGCTGTTTTTT
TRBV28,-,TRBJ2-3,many,CASSFNPWLEQSVGTDTQYF,TGTGCCAGCAGTTTTAATCCCTGGCTAGAACAATCAGTGGGCACAGATACGCAGTATTTT
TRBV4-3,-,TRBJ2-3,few,CASSQVGKTQYF,TGCGCCAGCAGCCAAGTTGGTAAGACGCAGTATTTT
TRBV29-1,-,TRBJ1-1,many,CSVEASWDRMNTEAFF,TGCAGCGTTGAAGCTTCCTGGGACCGGATGAACACTGAAGCTTTCTTT
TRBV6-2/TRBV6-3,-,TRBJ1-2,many,CASSWGLLNGYTF,TGTGCCAGCAGTTGGGGACTCTTAAATGGCTACACCTTC
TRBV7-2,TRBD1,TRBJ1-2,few,CASSLGGGASYGYTF,TGTGCCAGCAGCTTAGGAGGGGGCGCTAGCTATGGCTACACCTTC
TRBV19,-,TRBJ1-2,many,CASRTTGSNYGYTF,TGTGCCAGTAGAACTACAGGGTCTAACTATGGCTACACCTTC
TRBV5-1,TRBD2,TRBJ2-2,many,CASSFSPSGSIANTGELFF,TGCGCCAGCAGCTTTTCTCCTAGCGGGTCGATCGCGAACACCGGGGAGCTGTTTTTT
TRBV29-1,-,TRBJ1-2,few,CSVEERALMDGYTF,TGCAGCGTTGAAGAACGGGCCTTAATGGATGGCTACACCTTC
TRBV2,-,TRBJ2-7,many,CASSHGASPQQYF,TGTGCCAGCAGTCATGGGGCTTCGCCCCAGCAGTACTTC
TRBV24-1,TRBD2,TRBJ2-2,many,CATSDAFTSGTNTGELFF,TGTGCCACCAGTGATGCTTTCACTAGCGGTACGAACACCGGGGAGCTGTTTTTT
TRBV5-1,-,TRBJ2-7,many,CASSLAPVYEQYF,TGCGCCAGCAGCTTGGCCCCGGTCTACGAGCAGTACTTC
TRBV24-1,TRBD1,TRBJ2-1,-,CATGGGQGNYNEQFF,TGTGCCACTGGTGGAGGACAGGGAAACTACAATGAGCAGTTCTTC
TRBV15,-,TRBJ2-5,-,CATSRVQVETQYF,TGTGCCACCAGCAGAGTTCAGGTGGAGACCCAGTACTTC
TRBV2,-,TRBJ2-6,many,CASSQNQGAGANVLTF,TGTGCCAGCAGCCAAAATCAGGGAGCTGGGGCCAACGTCCTGACTTTC
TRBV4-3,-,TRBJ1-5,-,CASSLLYPGQPLYNQPQHF,TGCGCCAGCAGCCTTTTGTATCCAGGACAGCCATTATACAATCAGCCCCAGCATTTT
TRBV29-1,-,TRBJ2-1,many,CSTGQGLMNEQFF,TGCAGCACAGGACAGGGACTAATGAATGAGCAGTTCTTC
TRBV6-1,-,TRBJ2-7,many,CASISATYEQYF,TGTGCCAGCATCAGCGCAACCTACGAGCAGTACTTC
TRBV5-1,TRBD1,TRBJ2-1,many,CASSTLQGNEQFF,TGCGCCAGCAGCACATTACAGGGGAATGAGCAGTTCTTC
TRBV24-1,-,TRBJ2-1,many,CATSESAGYEQFF,TGTGCCACCAGTGAGTCGGCAGGGTATGAGCAGTTCTTC
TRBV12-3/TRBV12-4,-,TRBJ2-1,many,CASSLIVTGGYSYNEQFF,TGTGCCAGCAGTTTAATTGTCACGGGGGGCTACTCCTACAATGAGCAGTTCTTC
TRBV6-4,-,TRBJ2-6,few,CASRTPGANVLTF,TGTGCCAGCCGGACACCTGGGGCCAACGTCCTGACTTTC
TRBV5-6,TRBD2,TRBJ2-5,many,CASSKGLAGQETQYF,TGTGCCAGCAGCAAGGGACTAGCGGGACAAGAGACCCAGTACTTC
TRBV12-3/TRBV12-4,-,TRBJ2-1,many,CASSPRKRGRPYNEQFF,TGTGCCAGCAGCCCCCGGAAGAGGGGGAGGCCCTACAATGAGCAGTTCTTC
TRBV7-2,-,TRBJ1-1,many,CASSSLLGDTEAFF,TGTGCCAGCAGCTCGTTGCTCGGGGACACTGAAGCTTTCTTT
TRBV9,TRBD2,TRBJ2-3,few,CASSGDSGGGSTDTQYF,TGTGCCAGCAGCGGCGATAGCGGGGGAGGAAGCACAGATACGCAGTATTTT
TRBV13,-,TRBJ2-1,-,CASRLRRSSYNEQFF,TGTGCCAGCCGACTTCGACGGAGCTCCTACAATGAGCAGTTCTTC
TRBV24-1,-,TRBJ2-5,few,CATSDPRAGMETQYF,TGTGCCACCAGTGATCCCCGTGCGGGTATGGAGACCCAGTACTTC
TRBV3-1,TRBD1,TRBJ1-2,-,CASSQDRQGSAGYTF,TGTGCCAGCAGCCAAGACCGACAGGGTTCCGCTGGCTACACCTTC
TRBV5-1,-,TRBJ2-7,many,CASSLWTDYYEQYF,TGCGCCAGCAGCTTATGGACAGACTACTACGAGCAGTACTTC
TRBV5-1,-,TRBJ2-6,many,CASSRFFGANVLTF,TGCGCCAGCAGCAGGTTCTTTGGGGCCAACGTCCTGACTTTC
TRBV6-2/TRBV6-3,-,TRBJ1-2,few,CASRIEGGYTF,TGTGCCAGCAGAATAGAGGGAGGCTACACCTTC
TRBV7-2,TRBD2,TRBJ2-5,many,CASSLSGAGIKETQYF,TGTGCCAGCAGCTTATCTGGAGCGGGAATAAAAGAGACCCAGTACTTC
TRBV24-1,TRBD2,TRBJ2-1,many,CATSDLQPLAGGNSNEQFF,TGTGCCACCAGTGATTTGCAGCCACTAGCGGGGGGAAACTCCAATGAGCAGTTCTTC
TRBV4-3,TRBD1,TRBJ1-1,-,CASSQVEGANTEAFF,TGCGCCAGCAGCCAAGTGGAGGGGGCGAACACTGAAGCTTTCTTT
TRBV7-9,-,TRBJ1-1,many,CASSFGFTEAFF,TGTGCCAGCAGCTTCGGGTTCACTGAAGCTTTCTTT
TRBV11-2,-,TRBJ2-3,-,CASSFPGKGQYF,TGTGCCAGCAGCTTCCCCGGTAAAGGGCAGTATTTT
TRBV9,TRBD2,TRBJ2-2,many,CASSVGAGGISNTGELFF,TGTGCCAGCAGCGTAGGAGCGGGAGGGATCTCGAACACCGGGGAGCTGTTTTTT
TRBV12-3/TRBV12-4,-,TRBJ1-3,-,CANRDPGTSGNAIYF,TGTGCCAACAGGGACCCTGGGACCTCTGGAAACGCCATATATTTT
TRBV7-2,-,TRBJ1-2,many,CASSLGGQF,TGTGCCAGCAGCTTAGGGGGGCAGTTC
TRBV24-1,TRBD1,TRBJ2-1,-,CATSDPDPGTGENEQFF,TGTGCCACCAGTGACCCGGATCCCGGGACAGGGGAAAATGAGCAGTTCTTC
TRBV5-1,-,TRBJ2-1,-,CASSLSPGPGNPYNEQFF,TGCGCCAGCAGCTTGAGTCCCGGACCCGGGAACCCCTACAATGAGCAGTTCTTC
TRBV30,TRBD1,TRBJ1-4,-,CAWGDGGAGGEKLFF,TGTGCCTGGGGCGATGGGGGGGCAGGGGGTGAAAAACTGTTTTTT
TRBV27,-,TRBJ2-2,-,CASSLIRGSYEQYFGPGTGELFF,-
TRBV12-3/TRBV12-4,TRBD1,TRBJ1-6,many,CASRNRGFVFGSPLHF,TGTGCCAGCAGGAACAGGGGCTTCGTGTTTGGTTCACCCCTCCACTTT
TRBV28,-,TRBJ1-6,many,CASRLRPGYYNSPLHF,TGTGCCAGCAGGTTAAGACCGGGGTATTATAATTCACCCCTCCACTTT
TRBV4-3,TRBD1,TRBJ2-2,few,CASSPDRGTGELFF,TGCGCCAGCAGTCCGGACAGGGGGACCGGGGAGCTGTTTTTT
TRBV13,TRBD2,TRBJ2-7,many,CASSPGPGSGVYEQYF,TGTGCCAGCAGCCCCGGCCCTGGTAGCGGGGTCTACGAGCAGTACTTC
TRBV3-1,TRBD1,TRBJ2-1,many,CASSHGTGGINEQFF,TGTGCCAGCAGCCACGGGACAGGGGGGATCAATGAGCAGTTCTTC
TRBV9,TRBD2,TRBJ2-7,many,CASSGAGGSYEQYF,TGTGCCAGCAGCGGAGCGGGAGGTAGCTACGAGCAGTACTTC
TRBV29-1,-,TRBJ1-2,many,CSVETQGNYGYTF,TGCAGCGTTGAAACTCAGGGGAACTATGGCTACACCTTC
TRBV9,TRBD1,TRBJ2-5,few,CASSVDMGQGETQYF,TGTGCCAGCAGCGTAGATATGGGACAGGGAGAGACCCAGTACTTC
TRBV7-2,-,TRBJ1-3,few,CASIPEGGEPGNTIYF,TGTGCCAGCATCCCCGAAGGGGGGGAACCTGGAAACACCATATATTTT